The entry that follows covers one T cell receptor (beta chain) sequence. Its cognate antigen is unknown. The data stem from a study of T cell responses to AZD1222 COVID-19 vaccine. The study, taken as a whole, reports: Reportedly, close to half of spike-specific TCRs are directed against unmutated variant regions. Rises in breadth and depth of Spike-specific TCRs came after two AZD1222 doses. Among AZD1222 vaccinees, only 5 to 7 were seropositive at baseline. Females outnumbered males among donors, who were mostly white British; clonal diversity was possibly underestimated.

The junction had 10 bases not matched to a gene; V was cut back by 0 bases and J by 2 bases. Germline V gives CDR1 LNHNV, CDR2 YYDKDF (reference sequence). The CDR3 extends over 18 amino acids. TCRdb keeps only in-frame clones here, not all; method: immunoSEQ multiplex PCR. The sample records 77,000 or so clones, over 75% being singletons. The chain employs TRBV15 and TRBJ2-3, with 8 bases fitting TRBD1. Here the sequenced sample was peripheral blood, taken on day 0 of AZD1222 vaccination. The sequence derives from an adult in good health. The CDR3 coding sequence is TGTGCCACCAGCAGAGACGGACAGGGAAGGGAAAACACAGATACGCAGTATTTT. It specifies CATSRDGQGRENTDTQYF.